Listed here are 20 T cell receptor beta chains from one sample, sequenced in a study of T cell responses to AZD1222 COVID-19 vaccine. The method was immunoSEQ multiplex PCR; TCRdb's version includes in-frame clones alone and lacks a portion of them. The sample holds 110,000 to 150,000 clones, 93% seen once. This specimen was peripheral blood, taken on day 0 of AZD1222 vaccination. The receptor source for this set is an adult in good health.

This chain uses TRBV7-9 with TRBJ2-7, with D hard to call. This CDR3 contains 14 residues. CDR1 and CDR2 (germline): SEHNR, FQNEAQ (reference sequence). V was pared by 1 base and J by 0 bases, with 7 bases between. In DNA, the CDR3 is TGTGCCAGCAGCTTAGGGCAGGTCTCCTACGAGCAGTACTTC. Residues: CASSLGQVSYEQYF.

The genes are TRBV10-3 and TRBJ1-5; 9 bases agree with TRBD1. The germline CDR1 and CDR2 sequences are ENHRY and SYGVKD. This CDR3 contains 14 residues. Germline trimming cut 6 bases from V and 6 bases from J; bases unmatched to any gene: 6. The CDR3 loop reads CAIRSTGGLQPQHF. DNA of the CDR3: TGTGCCATCAGGAGCACAGGGGGCCTTCAGCCCCAGCATTTT.

The rearrangement uses TRBV5-1 and TRBJ1-4; TRBD1 aligns across 7 bases. The CDR3 length is 14 residues. CDR1 and CDR2 from the germline V gene are SGHRS and YFSETQ. V lost 5 bases, J lost 6 bases, and 7 bases stayed unmatched. The CDR3 nucleotides read TGCGCCAGCAGACCCGGGACAGAGTATGAAAAACTGTTTTTT. Translated: CASRPGTEYEKLFF.

V usage is TRBV7-2 and J usage is TRBJ2-3, with 7 positions matching TRBD1. Germline V gene sequence: CDR1 SGHTA, CDR2 FQGNSA. Losses at the gene ends were 2 bases for V and 7 bases for J; bases not matched to a gene: 9. The CDR3 loop spans 15 amino acids. In DNA form, the CDR3 reads TGTGCCAGCAGCTTATGGGACAGTTCTAGGAATACGCAGTATTTT. It is translated as CASSLWDSSRNTQYF.

DNA for the CDR3: TGTGCCAGCAGGTACGGCGGTGAGCAGTTCTTC. Amino acids: CASRYGGEQFF. The gene calls are TRBV2 and TRBJ2-1, with unresolved D. The CDR3 totals 11 residues. Trimming left V 6 bases short and J 9 bases short, with 9 bases between. Germline values: CDR1 SNHLY, CDR2 FYNNEI.

The rearrangement uses TRBV5-1 and TRBJ1-3; D might be TRBD1 (6 bases). The germline CDR1 and CDR2 sequences are SGHRS and YFSETQ. There are 17 residues in the CDR3. Trimming stripped 4 bases from V and 0 bases from J, with 17 bases between. The CDR3 here is CASSPRGQGPSGNTIYF. The CDR3 nucleotides are TGCGCCAGCAGCCCCCGGGGACAAGGCCCCTCTGGAAACACCATATATTTT.

The CDR3 loop is CASKQGDYGYTF. In DNA, the CDR3 is TGTGCCAGCAAGCAGGGGGACTATGGCTACACCTTC. This chain joins TRBV27 and TRBJ1-2, with 7 nucleotides matching TRBD1. Germline-derived CDR1 and CDR2 are MNHEY and SMNVEV (reference sequence). The CDR3 consists of 12 residues. V dropped 7 bases and J dropped 3; count of bases not matched to a gene: 2.

This clone was picked up one time. Here the CDR3 reads CASGRGGPTYNEQFF. Written as DNA, the CDR3 is TGTGCCAGCGGTAGGGGGGGGCCAACGTACAATGAGCAGTTCTTC. The chain carries TRBV7-6 and TRBJ2-1, with a tentative D call TRBD2 (7 bases). Looked up from germline, CDR1 is SGHVS and CDR2 is FNYEAQ. V dropped 8 bases and J dropped 4 bases, with 18 bases sitting between them. This CDR3 has 15 residues.

The chain recombines TRBV5-1 with TRBJ1-1, with D possibly TRBD1 on 6 matching bases. Per the germline V gene, CDR1 is SGHRS and CDR2 is YFSETQ. The CDR3 runs 17 residues. The V gene lost 0 bases and the J gene lost 2 bases, with 17 bases spanning the gap. The CDR3 sequence is CASSLALRGTTNTEAFF. The CDR3 DNA follows: TGCGCCAGCAGCTTGGCACTTAGGGGGACGACAAACACTGAAGCTTTCTTT.

J is TRBJ1-6 and V is TRBV18, with D hard to call. V was trimmed by 3 bases and J by 9 bases, leaving 9 bases between them. The CDR3 is made up of 13 amino acids. Germline V CDR1 and CDR2: KGHSH, LQKENI. CDR3 sequence reads: CASSPEVTSPLHF. In DNA, the CDR3 is TGTGCCAGCTCACCGGAAGTTACTTCACCCCTCCACTTT.

The chain joins TRBV4-1 to TRBJ2-7; possibly TRBD1 for D (6 bases). Germline loops: CDR1 MGHRA, CDR2 YSYEKL. The CDR3 has 14 residues. Deletions cut 4 bases from V and 2 bases from J, with 12 bases between. CDR3 sequence reads: CASSRTDSTYEQYF. The CDR3 bases are TGCGCCAGCAGCCGGACAGACTCAACCTACGAGCAGTACTTC.

This chain joins TRBV5-4 and TRBJ1-2, with D possibly TRBD1 on 5 matching bases. This CDR3 is 14 amino acids long. V lost 0 bases, J lost 8 bases, and 14 bases lay in between. Germline V gives CDR1 SGHNT, CDR2 YYREEE (reference sequence). Written as DNA, the CDR3 is TGTGCCAGCAGCTTGGGGGACTCATTTCGGGGCTACACCTTC. Its protein is CASSLGDSFRGYTF.

This chain connects TRBV4-1 to TRBJ1-5, with D tentatively TRBD1 (5 bases). The V and J ends lost 1 base and 11 bases respectively, with 18 bases between them. Per germline, CDR1 MGHRA and CDR2 YSYEKL. This CDR3 comprises 15 residues. CDR3 DNA sequence: TGCGCCAGCAGCCAAGGCGTCCTGCTTGAAGGGGCCCAGCATTTT. Its translation: CASSQGVLLEGAQHF.

The chain uses TRBV4-1 and TRBJ2-7, with D uncertain. The CDR3 consists of 15 residues. Trimming took 0 bases from V and 1 from J, leaving 10 bases between them. In germline, CDR1 is MGHRA, CDR2 YSYEKL. The CDR3 DNA reads TGCGCCAGCAGCCAAGATGTAGTACAGTCCTACGAGCAGTACTTC. The encoded protein is CASSQDVVQSYEQYF.

This clone was seen only a few times. The rearrangement uses TRBV3-1 (or the pseudogene TRBV3-2) and TRBJ2-7; no clear D. Trimming removed 5 bases from V and 3 bases from J, with 11 bases in between. Germline CDR1 reads LGHDT; CDR2 reads YNNKEL (reference sequence). The CDR3 spans 13 residues. CDR3 amino acids: CASSYRRSYEQYF. In DNA, the CDR3 is TGTGCCAGCAGCTACCGACGAAGCTACGAGCAGTACTTC.

The chain combines TRBV7-9 with TRBJ2-1; D gene ambiguous. The CDR3 contains 16 residues. Germline V gene lookup returns CDR1 SEHNR and CDR2 FQNEAQ (reference sequence). Trimming removed 5 bases from V and 0 bases from J, with 14 bases in between. CDR3 sequence reads: CASSRFPMSSYNEQFF. CDR3 nucleotide sequence: TGTGCCAGCAGCCGTTTTCCCATGAGCTCCTACAATGAGCAGTTCTTC.

The chain has TRBV11-2 and TRBJ2-1, with 9 bases lining up with TRBD2. This CDR3 has 15 amino acids. Trimming took 5 bases from V and 10 from J; bases not matched to a gene: 12. Germline CDR1 SGHAT, CDR2 FQNNGV. The CDR3 loop is CASSPLGAGGSEQFF. Here the CDR3 DNA reads TGTGCCAGCAGCCCCCTAGGCGCGGGGGGGTCAGAGCAGTTCTTC.

This chain joins TRBV9 and TRBJ2-3; D call uncertain. Germline assignment: CDR1 SGDLS and CDR2 YYNGEE. The length of the CDR3 is 15 residues. The germline V and J ends were trimmed by 0 bases and 4 bases, with 12 bases remaining between them. CDR3 loop: CASSVVSNYADTQYF. CDR3 DNA sequence: TGTGCCAGCAGCGTAGTTTCTAACTACGCAGATACGCAGTATTTT. Filled out from reference TRBV9 and TRBJ2-3, the complete variable domain reads DSGVTQTPKHLITATGQRVTLRCSPRSGDLSVYWYQQSLDQGLQFLIQYYNGEERAKGNILERFSAQQFPDLHSELNLSSLELGDSALYFCASSVVSNYADTQYFGPGTRLTVL.

This chain links TRBV5-1 with TRBJ1-2; a possible D gene is TRBD1 (6 bases). The CDR3 has 13 amino acids. V lost 4 bases, J lost 2 bases, and 9 bases lay in between. The V gene's germline CDR1 is SGHRS and CDR2 YFSETQ. This chain's CDR3 is CASSMDRNYGYTF. CDR3 in DNA: TGCGCCAGCAGCATGGACAGAAACTATGGCTACACCTTC.

This chain links TRBV29-1 with TRBJ2-7; 9 nucleotides agree with TRBD1. The V gene end was trimmed by 4 bases and the J gene end by 1 base; junction bases not matched to a gene: 2. The CDR3 loop spans 13 amino acids. The germline CDR1 and CDR2 sequences are SQVTM and ANQGSEA. The DNA for the CDR3 is TGCAGCGTTGTACAGGGGGCTTCCTACGAGCAGTACTTC. Its protein is CSVVQGASYEQYF.